This TCR beta chain was recovered during a study of cytomegalovirus exposure and HLA in healthy donors. Vbeta (60) and Jbeta (13) primers were used in the PCR. The assay was immunoSEQ multiplex PCR, and TCRdb's table has in-frame clones only and misses some. This table has approximately 140,000 clones, nearly 85% appearing once. With respect to this clone: The antigen is not known.

Study conclusions and caveats: Analyzed later, most CMV-associated TCR beta chains appeared HLA-restricted. It was only CMV serostatus that was available as immune exposure information.

This CDR3 is built from 14 residues. V was clipped by 7 bases and J by 4 bases, with 16 bases between them. Germline V lookup: CDR1 SGHTA, CDR2 FQGNSA. The chain combines TRBV7-2 with TRBJ1-1, with no clear D. The source of this sequence is a boy aged 5-17 years in good health and CMV-seronegative. The sequenced sample consisted of PBMCs. This CDR3 reads CASTPGREFTEAFF. The CDR3, as DNA: TGTGCCAGCACCCCCGGACGGGAGTTCACTGAAGCTTTCTTT.